This entry features one T cell receptor beta chain sequence. This entry comes from a study of cytomegalovirus exposure and HLA in healthy donors. The V gene's germline CDR1 is LGHNA and CDR2 YNFKEQ. J was trimmed by 5 bases and V by 6 bases; bases with no gene match: 3. The CDR3 contains 13 residues. Sequencing used immunoSEQ multiplex PCR; TCRdb keeps in-frame clones, though not all of them. The sample comprises tens of thousands of clones, roughly 94% of which are singletons, and 4% to 5.5% rests with the top ten. Sequencing was done on a sample of PBMCs. This receptor was taken from a man aged 18 to 29 in good health and CMV-seropositive. The chain recombines TRBV4-2 with TRBJ1-4; 7 bases map to TRBD1. CDR3 nucleotides: TGTGCCAGCAGGGACAGGCAAAATGAAAAACTGTTTTTT. Translating it yields CASRDRQNEKLFF.